This TCR beta chain was sequenced during a study of OX40 agonist ivuxolimab in advanced cancers. About the research overall: Therapy given before enrollment (anti-PD-1, anti-PD-L1 or anti-CTLA-4) was allowed, and 40% had some.

The protocol was immunoSEQ multiplex PCR, while the TCRdb copy is restricted to in-frame clones and leaves out a portion. The profile shows tens of thousands of clones, approximately 91% of them singletons. Study-wide findings and caveats: CD4+ and CD8+ blood T cells expanded clonally by week 6 at 0.1 to 3.0 mg/kg.

On this clone itself: The antigen is undetermined. The same CDR3 arises from other DNA sequences in this sample as well.

The V gene's germline CDR1 is SGHTA and CDR2 FQGNSA. V was trimmed by 2 bases and J by 4 bases, leaving 3 bases between them. The length of the CDR3 is 11 residues. This rearrangement joins TRBV7-2 to TRBJ2-7; D not certain. Material: CD4+ or CD8+ T cells sorted from blood, obtained in a trial of the OX40 agonist ivuxolimab. The sequence was obtained from an adult with an advanced solid tumor such as melanoma, head and neck, liver or kidney cancer. The CDR3, as DNA: TGTGCCAGCAGCTTATCGTACGAGCAGTACTTC. As protein: CASSLSYEQYF.